These 18 T cell receptor beta chains were sequenced from one sample in a study of shared clonotypes between healthy human individuals (TCRdb year 2020). The library was made by the immunoSEQ multiplex PCR assay. This is the immuneACCESS table as TCRdb keeps it, with only in-frame sequences that have V and J called. A part of the clones is gone; compared with another copy, unresolved V genes explain less than half, and the rest is unexplained. Here the sample has over a million clones; 75% to 85% occur a single time. The biggest ten clones account for under 0.6% of the sample. The specimen sequenced was memory CD4+ T cells from PBMCs. The cell subset or site label of this sample denotes: CD45RA-negative fraction. The receptors originated from a young man in good health. Some clones in this sample may be carry-over from other donors' samples.

About this clone itself: In the same sample, other DNA sequences code for this CDR3. The V gene is TRBV18, the J gene TRBJ2-1; D gene unclear. CDR3 length: 15 residues. V shed 3 bases and J shed 0 bases, with 9 bases lying between them. Germline CDR1 is KGHSH and CDR2 is LQKENI. CDR3 DNA sequence: TGTGCCAGCTCACCGCTCGCAGGCTCCTACAATGAGCAGTTCTTC. Translating it yields CASSPLAGSYNEQFF.

The chain has TRBV4-3 and TRBJ2-1; D is possibly TRBD2 (5 bases). Trimming pared 0 bases from V and 0 bases from J, leaving 18 bases between. The length of the CDR3 is 19 residues. Germline CDR1 LGHNA, CDR2 YSLEER. The DNA for the CDR3 is TGCGCCAGCAGCCAAGAAGCGCGGGCGGGCAGCACCTCCTACAATGAGCAGTTCTTC. Translation gives CASSQEARAGSTSYNEQFF.

The chain combines TRBV28 with TRBJ2-3; 14 bases match TRBD2. Germline V gene data show CDR1 as MDHEN and CDR2 as SYDVKM. Trimming at V came to 5 bases and at J to 2 bases, leaving 12 bases not matched to a gene. The CDR3 sequence is 19 residues long. This chain's CDR3 is CASSTRTGTSGSLTDTQYF. CDR3 DNA: TGTGCCAGCAGTACACGAACCGGGACTAGCGGGAGTCTCACAGATACGCAGTATTTT. Full variable domain (rest looked up from reference TRBV28 and TRBJ2-3): DVKVTQSSRYLVKRTGEKVFLECVQDMDHENMFWYRQDPGLGLRLIYFSYDVKMKEKGDIPEGYSVSREKKERFSLILESASTNQTSMYLCASSTRTGTSGSLTDTQYFGPGTRLTVL.

The chain is built from TRBV2 and TRBJ2-3; 8 bases line up with TRBD2. The germline V gene has CDR1 SNHLY and CDR2 FYNNEI. The CDR3 loop spans 14 amino acids. Germline trimming cut 7 bases from V and 2 bases from J; bases unmatched to any gene: 5. The CDR3 coding sequence is TGTGCCAGCAATACGGGAGGGGTCACAGATACGCAGTATTTT. It yields the protein CASNTGGVTDTQYF. The entire variable domain, with the rest obtained from reference TRBV2 and TRBJ2-3, is as follows: EPEVTQTPSHQVTQMGQEVILRCVPISNHLYFYWYRQILGQKVEFLVSFYNNEISEKSEIFDDQFSVERPDGSNFTLKIRSTKLEDSAMYFCASNTGGVTDTQYFGPGTRLTVL.

This chain links TRBV7-8 with TRBJ2-7; D ambiguous. The germline gives CDR1 SGHVS, CDR2 FQNEAQ. The CDR3 is made up of 14 amino acids. V lost 1 base, J lost 9 bases, and 16 bases lay in between. CDR3 coding DNA: TGTGCCAGCAGCTTAGATTATAGCTCCTGGCGGCAGTACTTC. Protein product: CASSLDYSSWRQYF.

V is TRBV2 and J is TRBJ2-2; D gene ambiguous. The V end lost 0 bases, the J end lost 5 bases, and 10 bases lay between the germline ends. CDR3 length: 15 residues. Germline loops: CDR1 SNHLY, CDR2 FYNNEI. CDR3 nucleotide sequence: TGTGCCAGCAGTGAAGCGCTTGGGTGGACCGGGGAGCTGTTTTTT. This codes for CASSEALGWTGELFF.

The rearrangement joins TRBV5-1 to TRBJ2-2, with TRBD1 as a possible D gene (6 bases). Trimming removed 6 bases from V and 1 base from J, with 10 bases in between. CDR1 is SGHRS, CDR2 YFSETQ, per germline. CDR3 length: 14 residues. The CDR3 coding sequence is TGCGCCAGCACCCGACAGGAGAACACCGGGGAGCTGTTTTTT. Amino acid sequence: CASTRQENTGELFF. Complete variable domain (other parts from reference TRBV5-1 and TRBJ2-2): KAGVTQTPRYLIKTRGQQVTLSCSPISGHRSVSWYQQTPGQGLQFLFEYFSETQRNKGNFPGRFSGRQFSNSRSEMNVSTLELGDSALYLCASTRQENTGELFFGEGSRLTVL.

The chain uses TRBV19 and TRBJ1-2, with D perhaps matching TRBD1 (5 bases). Germline CDR1 and CDR2: LNHDA and SQIVND (reference sequence). V was shortened by 7 bases and J by 4 bases, with 10 bases between the two germline ends. This CDR3 comprises 12 residues. The CDR3: CASKDTPYGYTF. The CDR3 DNA sequence: TGTGCCAGTAAGGACACCCCCTATGGCTACACCTTC.

This clone was seen more than once but under ten times. The same CDR3 also results from other DNA sequences found in this sample. The chain is built from TRBV2 and TRBJ1-1, with TRBD1 matching over 7 bases. J was trimmed by 1 base and V by 8 bases; bases with no gene match: 4. This CDR3 region has 13 residues. The germline gives CDR1 SNHLY, CDR2 FYNNEI. The CDR3 sequence: CASSGQPNTEAFF. The DNA for the CDR3 is TGTGCCAGCTCGGGACAGCCGAACACTGAAGCTTTCTTT.

The J gene is TRBJ2-3, the V gene TRBV10-3; TRBD1 matches at 9 bases. Germline V gives CDR1 ENHRY, CDR2 SYGVKD. The CDR3 length is 17 residues. Trimming took 0 bases from V and 1 from J; bases not matched to a gene: 5. CDR3 amino acids: CAISESGWTGGTDTQYF. The CDR3 coding sequence is TGTGCCATCAGTGAGTCTGGGTGGACAGGGGGCACAGATACGCAGTATTTT.

The chain recombines TRBV5-5 with TRBJ2-7, with 9 bases identical to TRBD1. Per germline, CDR1 SGHKS and CDR2 YYEKEE (reference sequence). V gave up 3 bases and J gave up 4 bases; unmatched junction bases: 11. The CDR3 extends over 16 amino acids. In nucleotides, the CDR3 is TGTGCCAGCAGCTACGACACCTCGGGACAGGGTTACGAGCAGTACTTC. Protein sequence: CASSYDTSGQGYEQYF.

V and J are TRBV4-2 and TRBJ2-5; D may be TRBD1 or TRBD2 (5 bases each). The germline V gene encodes CDR1 LGHNA and CDR2 YNFKEQ. Trimming stripped 0 bases from V and 4 bases from J, with 9 bases between. The CDR3 totals 14 residues. The CDR3 is CASSQEGTGETQYF. For the CDR3, the DNA is TGTGCCAGCAGCCAAGAGGGGACGGGAGAGACCCAGTACTTC.

The chain couples TRBV5-1 to TRBJ2-7; maybe TRBD1 (5 bases). This CDR3 has 14 amino acids. The germline V and J ends were trimmed by 7 bases and 5 bases, with 19 bases remaining between them. Germline CDR1 reads SGHRS; CDR2 reads YFSETQ. DNA for the CDR3: TGCGCCAGCTGCGTAGGGGCCGCTTTGGACGAGCAGTACTTC. Protein sequence: CASCVGAALDEQYF.

The chain has TRBV28 and TRBJ1-6; 7 positions agree with TRBD1. There are 14 residues in the CDR3. V trimming: 6 bases; J trimming: 10 bases; junction bases outside the gene matches: 9. Germline CDR1 MDHEN, CDR2 SYDVKM. The CDR3 DNA follows: TGTGCCAGCAGACCGACAGGGAGCCCATCACCCCTCCACTTT. It yields the protein CASRPTGSPSPLHF.

V is TRBV4-1 and J is TRBJ2-2, with a weak D call TRBD2 (5 bases). V was trimmed by 2 bases and J by 0 bases, leaving 13 bases between them. The CDR3 consists of 17 residues. Germline loops: CDR1 MGHRA, CDR2 YSYEKL. The CDR3 DNA is TGCGCCAGCAGCCAATTTCGCGGGTCCCCGAACACCGGGGAGCTGTTTTTT. It translates to CASSQFRGSPNTGELFF.

The gene calls are TRBV11-2 and TRBJ2-5, with D perhaps assigned TRBD1 or TRBD2 (5 bases each). This CDR3 has 15 amino acids. V was trimmed by 1 base and J by 3 bases, leaving 12 bases between them. The germline V gene encodes CDR1 SGHAT and CDR2 FQNNGV. As DNA, the CDR3 is TGTGCCAGCAGCTTAGGGGGAGACAGTGAAGAGACCCAGTACTTC. Translating gives CASSLGGDSEETQYF. The variable domain in full, with the rest retrieved from reference TRBV11-2 and TRBJ2-5, is EAGVAQSPRYKIIEKRQSVAFWCNPISGHATLYWYQQILGQGPKLLIQFQNNGVVDDSQLPKDRFSAERLKGVDSTLKIQPAKLEDSAVYLCASSLGGDSEETQYFGPGTRLLVL.

The V call is TRBV6-1, the J call TRBJ1-2; D uncertain. This CDR3 spans 11 amino acids. Germline CDR1 MNHNS, CDR2 SASEGT. The V and J ends lost 5 bases and 5 bases respectively, with 6 bases between them. Written as DNA, the CDR3 is TGTGCCAGCAGTAACGGTTATGGCTACACCTTC. It encodes CASSNGYGYTF.

The rearrangement uses TRBV30 and TRBJ2-7; 9 nucleotides match TRBD1. The CDR3 contains 13 residues. Germline values: CDR1 GTSNPN, CDR2 SVGIG (reference sequence). With V trimmed by 5 bases and J by 4 bases, 6 bases remained unmatched. CDR3 sequence: CAWGGQGYYEQYF. The CDR3 nucleotides read TGTGCCTGGGGGGGACAGGGTTATTACGAGCAGTACTTC.